One sample yielded the 7 T cell receptor beta chains listed below, sequenced in a study of response to subunit inactivated influenza vaccine. TCRdb called the RT-PCR reads again in MiXCR, with one record for every CDR3 protein. The data contain around 530,000 distinct CDR3 sequences, approximately 12% of them seen just once; the ten biggest clones take up approximately 10%. The sequencing here drew on PBMCs from blood, taken on the day of vaccination. The receptors were sampled from a man aged 50-60 years who received an inactivated influenza vaccine.

This clonotype was recorded many times. CDR3 DNA sequence: TGTGCCAGCAGCGAGAGGAGGACAGGGGAAAACATTCAGTACTTC. This translates into CASSERRTGENIQYF. The V gene is TRBV7-2, the J gene TRBJ2-4, with 9 bases lining up with TRBD1. This CDR3 region has 15 residues. V gave up 5 bases and J gave up 5 bases; unmatched junction bases: 7. Looked up from germline, CDR1 is SGHTA and CDR2 is FQGNSA.

The chain has TRBV29-1 and TRBJ2-5, with D hard to call. The CDR3 loop spans 14 amino acids. Trimming took 5 bases from V and 4 from J, leaving 17 bases between them. Germline V lookup: CDR1 SQVTM, CDR2 ANQGSEA. The CDR3 spells CSVYGVGSSETQYF. DNA for the CDR3: TGCAGCGTTTACGGAGTTGGGTCGTCAGAGACCCAGTACTTC.

This clonotype occurred once. The rearrangement joins TRBV12-3 or TRBV12-4 to TRBJ2-2, with D perhaps TRBD2 (5 bases). The V gene lost 6 bases and the J gene lost 2 bases, with 16 bases spanning the gap. CDR3 length: 16 residues. The CDR3 protein is CASRSSGSSNTGELFF. Written as DNA, the CDR3 is TGTGCCAGCAGGTCCTCGGGGAGTTCAAACACCGGGGAGCTGTTTTTT.

This chain connects TRBV6-1 to TRBJ2-1; D gene uncertain. With 2 bases removed from V and 0 bases from J, the gap between germline ends came to 8 bases. The CDR3 length is 15 residues. The V gene's germline CDR1 is MNHNS and CDR2 SASEGT. The CDR3 nucleotides are TGTGCCAGCAGTGAACAGCGAAGCTCCTACAATGAGCAGTTCTTC. Translated: CASSEQRSSYNEQFF.

This chain uses TRBV7-2 with TRBJ1-1; D is ambiguous. There are 15 residues in the CDR3. The V end was cut by 5 bases, the J end by 1 base, with 14 bases between. Germline CDR1 SGHTA, CDR2 FQGNSA. The CDR3 is CASSPRGMTNTEAFF. The CDR3 coding sequence is TGTGCCAGCAGCCCGCGAGGTATGACGAACACTGAAGCTTTCTTT.

As regards this clonotype: An end of the junction differs from the germline gene, which may be a read error. The rearrangement joins TRBV20-1 to TRBJ2-5; D perhaps matches TRBD2 (5 bases). CDR3 length equals 15 residues. Germline V CDR1 and CDR2: DFQATT, SNEGSKA (reference sequence). The CDR3 protein is CSARDVDSAIETQYF. The CDR3 nucleotides read TGCAGTGCCAGAGATGTGGATAGCGCGATAGAGACCCAGTACTTC.

The chain's CDR3 is CASSLEGSGTEAFF. The CDR3 DNA reads TGTGCCAGCAGCCTTGAGGGAAGTGGCACTGAAGCTTTCTTT. The genes are TRBV14 and TRBJ1-1, with D unresolved. Germline V gene data show CDR1 as SGHDN and CDR2 as FVKESK. The CDR3 contains 14 residues. With 4 bases removed from V and 4 bases from J, the gap between germline ends came to 13 bases.